These 10 T cell receptor beta chains originate from one sample sequenced in a study of T cell responses to AZD1222 COVID-19 vaccine. The method was immunoSEQ multiplex PCR; TCRdb's version includes in-frame clones alone and lacks a portion of them. The table includes about 140,000 clones, 80% to 95% detected once. Specimen: peripheral blood, collected 28 days after the second AZD1222 dose. Receptor source: an adult who received the AZD1222 COVID-19 vaccine.

This chain uses TRBV3-1 (or the pseudogene TRBV3-2) with TRBJ1-1; D gene uncertain. V lost 0 bases and J 10 bases, leaving 15 bases between the germline ends. CDR3 length equals 14 residues. The germline V gene encodes CDR1 LGHDT and CDR2 YNNKEL (reference sequence). CDR3 in DNA: TGTGCCAGCAGCCAAGAGAGCCGCTCATTGTCAGCTTTCTTT. As protein: CASSQESRSLSAFF.

In its sample, this clone was seen once. The gene calls are TRBV28 and TRBJ1-2; 7 bases line up with TRBD1. Germline V gene data show CDR1 as MDHEN and CDR2 as SYDVKM. Trimming cost V 6 bases and J 4 bases; bases outside gene matches: 8. The CDR3 contains 14 residues. The CDR3 loop is CASSSPGQTYGYTF. In DNA, the CDR3 is TGTGCCAGCAGCAGCCCGGGACAGACCTATGGCTACACCTTC.

The chain carries TRBV28 and TRBJ2-1; the D call may be TRBD1 or TRBD2 (7 bases each). There are 15 residues in the CDR3. V lost 4 bases, J lost 8 bases, and 18 bases lay in between. Germline V gives CDR1 MDHEN, CDR2 SYDVKM. CDR3 bases: TGTGCCAGCAGTTCAGGGGGGGAGGGCCATCATGAGCAGTTCTTC. The encoded protein is CASSSGGEGHHEQFF.

The chain couples TRBV15 to TRBJ1-2; no firm D call. The CDR3 spans 14 residues. Germline loops: CDR1 LNHNV, CDR2 YYDKDF (reference sequence). V dropped 1 base and J dropped 9 bases, with 15 bases sitting between them. For the CDR3, the DNA is TGTGCCACCAGCAGAGTCACATCAACAGAGAGCTACACCTTC. It translates to CATSRVTSTESYTF.

The chain combines TRBV9 with TRBJ1-2; 12 positions agree with TRBD1. V was clipped by 6 bases and J by 8 bases; unmatched bases: 17. Germline V gene data show CDR1 as SGDLS and CDR2 as YYNGEE. The CDR3 consists of 17 residues. CDR3 residues: CASTLLSGQGAADGYTF. The DNA of the CDR3 is TGTGCCAGCACCCTACTTTCGGGACAGGGGGCAGCGGACGGCTACACCTTC. Supplemented by reference TRBV9 and TRBJ1-2, the full variable domain reads DSGVTQTPKHLITATGQRVTLRCSPRSGDLSVYWYQQSLDQGLQFLIQYYNGEERAKGNILERFSAQQFPDLHSELNLSSLELGDSALYFCASTLLSGQGAADGYTFGSGTRLTVV.

The V call is TRBV14, the J call TRBJ2-3; D is unresolved. V lost 5 bases, J lost 6 bases, and 9 bases lay in between. This CDR3 is built from 12 residues. Germline values: CDR1 SGHDN, CDR2 FVKESK. The CDR3: CASSFISDTQYF. CDR3 coding DNA: TGTGCCAGCAGCTTCATCTCGGATACGCAGTATTTT.

This clone showed up just once. V is TRBV9 and J is TRBJ2-2; 7 bases match TRBD2. After removal of 2 bases from V and 0 bases from J, the junction contained 16 bases not matched to a gene. CDR3 length: 20 residues. The V gene's germline CDR1 is SGDLS and CDR2 YYNGEE. The CDR3 is CASSVTLDRASGPNTGELFF. The CDR3 DNA is TGTGCCAGCAGCGTTACCCTCGATAGGGCTAGCGGACCGAACACCGGGGAGCTGTTTTTT.

V usage is TRBV24-1 and J usage is TRBJ2-2; 9 bases are shared with TRBD2. The V gene's germline CDR1 is KGHDR and CDR2 SFDVKD. The CDR3 runs to 16 residues. After removal of 4 bases from V and 3 bases from J, the junction contained 5 bases not matched to a gene. The CDR3 DNA is TGTGCCACCAGTGACAGCGGGAGGCAGGACACCGGGGAGCTGTTTTTT. Protein: CATSDSGRQDTGELFF.

This clone was found a few times. The chain employs TRBV3-1 (or the pseudogene TRBV3-2) and TRBJ2-2; the match to TRBD2 covers 15 bases. Germline V gives CDR1 LGHDT, CDR2 YNNKEL (reference sequence). V lost 5 bases to trimming and J lost 5 bases; unmatched junction nucleotides: 9. This CDR3 spans 18 amino acids. CDR3 region: CASSKGLAGGARTGELFF. The CDR3 DNA reads as TGTGCCAGCAGCAAAGGACTAGCGGGAGGGGCGAGAACCGGGGAGCTGTTTTTT.

The genes are TRBV9 and TRBJ1-2, with 7 bases aligning to TRBD1. The junction had 5 bases not matched to a gene; V was cut back by 3 bases and J by 6 bases. CDR1 and CDR2 (germline): SGDLS, YYNGEE. The CDR3 consists of 13 residues. Here the CDR3 reads CASSGSTGNGYTF. CDR3 in DNA: TGTGCCAGCAGCGGGTCGACAGGGAATGGCTACACCTTC.